This T cell receptor (beta chain) came from a study of tissue T cells after allogeneic stem cell transplantation. Study-wide findings and caveats: Motif-based clustering found tissue-specific repertoire signatures shared across patients, though few clones were shared. Sampling depth was limited, and the cohort was small and clinically varied.

Sequencing of TCRbeta CDR3 at survey depth gave sequences and template counts. TCRdb's table, derived via immunoSEQ multiplex PCR, lists solely in-frame clones and lacks some. Of approximately 2,100 clones in the sample, 45% to 55% were seen once. Time point here: mouse harvest day 14 after allogeneic transplant. Each mouse received 10^7 T-cell-depleted marrow cells plus 10^6 splenic CD5+ T cells by tail vein. This mouse GVHD model was MHC-mismatched B6 to BALB/c, profiled day 7 or 14. Germline CDR1 SGHLS, CDR2 HYDKME. The length of the CDR3 is 14 residues. The V gene lost 0 bases and the J gene lost 3 bases, with 10 bases spanning the gap. With respect to this clone: Its antigen is unknown. Gene names are mouse gene names. The read halts 1 residue ahead of the CDR3 end, with the missing end drawn from the germline J gene.

The TCR was taken from a female BALB/c mouse given C57BL/6 T cells with graft-versus-host disease after an allogeneic hematopoietic cell transplant. Sequenced: liver tissue. The V and J genes are TRBV12-2 and TRBJ1-2; perhaps TRBD1 as D (6 bases). Incomplete CDR3 DNA: TGTGCCAGCTCTCTCGTGGGGGGCGACTCCGACTACACC. This codes for CASSLVGGDSDYT. The entire CDR3 protein is CASSLVGGDSDYTF.